This TCR beta chain derives from a study of blood T cell repertoires in COVID-19. Across the whole study: Italy, Spain and the United States were the sources of the convalescent and acute COVID-19 samples. PBMCs, B-cell-depleted T cells, or T cells were the source of the cDNA or gDNA that made up the material.

The CDR3 is 17 residues long. Per the germline V gene, CDR1 is MDHEN and CDR2 is SYDVKM. Deletions cut 3 bases from V and 0 bases from J, with 17 bases between. Methods used by the authors: Amplified reference gene primers provided the basis for estimating nucleated cell counts. Assay used: immunoSEQ multiplex PCR; TCRdb lists only in-frame clones, some missing. For V, J and clone size, that table is used; D and trimming come from the DNA. The data hold roughly 190,000 clones, with approximately 91% observed a single time. The genes are TRBV28 and TRBJ1-2; D is possibly TRBD1 (6 bases). This TCR was recovered from a woman in her thirties or forties who had recovered from COVID-19. Material for sequencing was peripheral blood. The CDR3: CASSLDGPQGTNYGYTF. The CDR3 region has the DNA TGTGCCAGCAGTTTGGATGGCCCGCAGGGGACTAACTATGGCTACACCTTC.